The entry below gives a single TCR beta chain sequence along with its context. The data were taken from a study of T cells after yellow fever vaccination. In TCRdb, the 5' RACE reads were re-called with MiXCR into one record per CDR3 protein. The sample shows hundreds of thousands of distinct CDR3 sequences, 10% to 15% of them seen only once. Sequences were derived from PBMCs, sampled on the day of the yellow fever booster vaccination. This TCR was recovered from a young man who received the YFV17D yellow fever vaccine.

The CDR3 is CASSYSGVANTGELFF. The CDR3, as DNA: TGTGCCAGCAGTTACTCGGGGGTAGCGAACACCGGGGAGCTGTTTTTT. The chain combines TRBV6-5 with TRBJ2-2; D might be TRBD1 or TRBD2, each matching 5 bases. V was shortened by 0 bases and J by 0 bases, with 8 bases between the two germline ends. Germline CDR1 and CDR2: MNHEY and SVGAGI. The CDR3 spans 16 residues.